This TCR beta chain derives from a study of monozygotic twins with inflammatory bowel disease. Regarding the study as a whole: Using the inverse Simpson index, IBD patients had lower TCRbeta diversity than healthy co-twins.

Worth noting for this clonotype: Its antigen remains unknown.

Looked up from germline, CDR1 is SGHTA and CDR2 is FQGNSA. The CDR3 is 14 amino acids. cDNA for each sample came from eight separate reactions. For each CDR3 protein, TCRdb gives one entry from its re-call of the 5' RACE reads, without DNA. The sample totals around 47,000 distinct CDR3 sequences; its top ten clones hold 5.3%. The chain is built from TRBV7-2 and TRBJ1-5; no DNA is available, so the TRBD1 call from TCRdb remains unchecked. The receptor comes from a human donor with ulcerative colitis or Crohn's disease, or a healthy co-twin of an affected twin (not recorded which). Sequences were obtained from blood. CDR3 sequence: CASSSGQGDQPQHF.